This TCR beta chain was sequenced during a study of blood T cell repertoires in COVID-19 (TCRdb year 2020). Some background on the complete study: Samples covering the acute and convalescent phases of COVID-19 were provided by collaborators in the United States, Italy and Spain. Where available, HLA class I and class II types were obtained from metadata supplied by the sample provider rather than from assay-based typing. The dataset comprised deeply sampled blood TCRbeta repertoires from subjects exposed to, actively infected with, or recovered from COVID-19. The repertoires were made available in a free public database intended to serve as a resource for research on the immune response to SARS-CoV-2. Sample metadata almost always included a de-identified subject ID, COVID-19 status, age in years and sex. The samples were drawn from the first 160 participants of the ongoing ImmuneRACE study and from 1,254 subjects provided by 6 global collaborators. The prospective study material was composed of cDNA or gDNA derived from T cells, B-cell-depleted T cells, or PBMCs.

Notes on this clone: Its antigen remains undetermined. There are no base qualities to consult, and no much larger clone falls within one base.

Each collaborating institution followed its own protocols to collect whole blood in K2EDTA tubes. For TCRbeta analysis, collaborator samples were shipped as frozen whole blood, as isolated PBMCs, or as DNA extracted from either sample type. V gives up 5 bases and J gives up 4 bases, and the segment between their germline ends measures 24 bases. Based on the germline V gene (reference sequence), the CDR1 and CDR2 sequences are LNHDA and SQIVND. The cysteine opens and the phenylalanine closes a CDR3 of 18 amino acids. Of all the DNA, just the CDR3 is kept, 54 bases in frame from base 1. The immunoSEQ Assay, a bias-controlled multiplex PCR, was used to amplify TCRbeta CDR3 regions from genomic DNA. Regarding the original processing steps: The number of nucleated cells in each sample was estimated by amplification of reference gene primers within the assay. To quantify the absolute abundance of each unique TCRbeta CDR3 rearrangement, sequence reads were collapsed and filtered. For each sample, productive Simpson clonality was calculated by taking the square root of Simpson's diversity index across productive rearrangements. Drawn from immuneACCESS, this table holds only the in-frame rearrangements with V and J called that TCRdb kept. Clones are partly lost; checked studies trace under half to an unresolved V gene and leave the rest unexplained. V, J and clone size derive from that table, while D and trimming were established from the DNA sequence. In this sample the table shows around 700,000 clones, about 87% of which occur a single time. The ten largest clonotypes hold roughly 0.25% of the sample.

Broad study findings and their caveats: The quantity of clinical and demographic metadata differed by source and by participant and was supplied without curation.

The receptor comes from a young woman with acute or convalescent COVID-19. Recombination linked TRBV19 to TRBJ1-5, and the D gene may be TRBD1, 6 bases matching. Sequencing was performed on peripheral blood. Here is the DNA: TGTGCCAGTAGTTATTCGGGGGGGCCCCCTGGGGGAAATCAGCCCCAGCATTTT. Protein translation: CASSYSGGPPGGNQPQHF.